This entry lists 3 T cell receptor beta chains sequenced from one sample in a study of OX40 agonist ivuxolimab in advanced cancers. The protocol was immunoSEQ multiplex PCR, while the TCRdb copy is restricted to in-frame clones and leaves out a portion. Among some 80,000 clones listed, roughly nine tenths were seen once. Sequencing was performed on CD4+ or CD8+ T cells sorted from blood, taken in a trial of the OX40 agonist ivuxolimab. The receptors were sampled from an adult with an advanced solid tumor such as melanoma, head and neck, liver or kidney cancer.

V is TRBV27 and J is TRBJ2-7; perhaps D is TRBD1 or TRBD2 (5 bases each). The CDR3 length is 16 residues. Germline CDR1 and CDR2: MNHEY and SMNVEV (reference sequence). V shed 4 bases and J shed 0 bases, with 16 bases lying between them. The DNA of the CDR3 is TGTGCCAGCAGTTGGGGGATCGGGGCGAGCTCCTACGAGCAGTACTTC. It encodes CASSWGIGASSYEQYF.

CDR3 bases: TGTGCCAGCAGTTTATATGGGACAGGGAGTCCCAATGATGGCTACACCTTC. Encoded protein: CASSLYGTGSPNDGYTF. This chain connects TRBV27 to TRBJ1-2, with 9 bases fitting TRBD1. The CDR3 is 17 amino acids. Germline CDR1 and CDR2: MNHEY and SMNVEV (reference sequence). The trim removed 1 base at V and 6 bases at J, leaving 12 bases unmatched.

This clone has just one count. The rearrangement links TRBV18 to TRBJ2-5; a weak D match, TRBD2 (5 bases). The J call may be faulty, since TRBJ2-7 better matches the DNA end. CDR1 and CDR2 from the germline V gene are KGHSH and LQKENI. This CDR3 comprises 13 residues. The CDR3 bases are TGTGCCAGCTCACCAGACACAGAGGGCGAGCAGTACTTC. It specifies CASSPDTEGEQYF.